This TCR beta chain was documented in a study of beta chain features in type 1 diabetes. Study summary: Comparable age, gender and cell yields were observed in patients relative to healthy donors. The samples had about 110,000,000 sorted cells examined in all.

As to this clone: As yet, its antigen is unknown.

Regarding the study as a whole: Shortening of TCRB CDR3s, moderate but significant, appeared in all four CD4+ subsets of Type 1 diabetes patients. PCR might pick shorter templates more often, in the same way for patients and controls.

The CDR3 covers 14 residues. Trimming cost V 5 bases and J 1 base, with 11 bases left between them. Germline V gene lookup returns CDR1 SGHTA and CDR2 FQGNSA. TCRB transcripts that were expressed got sequenced, as all of the isolated RNA had been reverse transcribed. The protocol was immunoSEQ multiplex PCR, while the TCRdb copy is restricted to in-frame clones and leaves out a portion. The data show under 400,000 clones, roughly a fifth seen once. The sequenced sample consisted of naive CD4+ T cells from blood. The source of this sequence is a woman under 30 in good health. The chain recombines TRBV7-2 with TRBJ2-5; D gene unclear. The CDR3 nucleotides read TGTGCCAGCAGCCCGTATTCGGTCCAAGAGACCCAGTACTTC. Its protein product is CASSPYSVQETQYF.